A single sample is the source of the 5 T cell receptor beta chains below, sequenced in a study of identifying expanded T cells in peripheral blood. Libraries were prepared by immunoSEQ multiplex PCR; TCRdb keeps only in-frame clonotypes and omits some of them. The sample has under 90,000 clones; over 75% are singletons. Sequenced: blood. These receptors were obtained from a person aged 18-70 years in good health.

The rearrangement uses TRBV7-2 and TRBJ1-4; D uncertain. The ends were cut back, 1 base at V and 6 bases at J, with 9 bases in the middle. There are 14 residues in the CDR3. Germline values: CDR1 SGHTA, CDR2 FQGNSA. The CDR3 sequence is CASSLGGEDEKLFF. As DNA, the CDR3 is TGTGCCAGCAGCTTAGGCGGGGAGGATGAAAAACTGTTTTTT.

This sequence joins TRBV5-1 and TRBJ2-5; D remains ambiguous. Germline lookup yields CDR1 SGHRS and CDR2 YFSETQ. Trimming took 7 bases from V and 4 from J, leaving 8 bases between them. The CDR3 sequence is 11 residues long. This chain's CDR3 is CASQLGETQYF. In DNA, the CDR3 is TGCGCCAGCCAGCTTGGAGAGACCCAGTACTTC.

The genes are TRBV6-5 and TRBJ1-3, with D perhaps TRBD1 (5 bases). The CDR3 is 14 amino acids. The V gene's germline CDR1 is MNHEY and CDR2 SVGAGI. V was cut by 2 bases and J by 4 bases, with 9 bases left in between. CDR3 sequence reads: CASSYGGAGNTIYF. The CDR3 coding sequence is TGTGCCAGCAGTTACGGGGGTGCGGGAAACACCATATATTTT.

V usage is TRBV2 and J usage is TRBJ1-1; no clear D gene. Germline V gene data show CDR1 as SNHLY and CDR2 as FYNNEI. V was shortened by 0 bases and J by 1 base, with 9 bases between the two germline ends. This CDR3 is 15 amino acids long. The CDR3 protein is CASSEAVIRNTEAFF. CDR3 coding DNA: TGTGCCAGCAGTGAAGCGGTAATCCGGAACACTGAAGCTTTCTTT.

This chain joins TRBV5-4 and TRBJ2-7; 8 nucleotides match TRBD1. The germline CDR1 and CDR2 sequences are SGHNT and YYREEE (reference sequence). The CDR3 runs to 15 residues. V lost 4 bases and J lost 0; bases outside the gene matches: 6. This CDR3 is CASSAGQALSYEQYF. CDR3 bases: TGTGCCAGCAGCGCGGGACAGGCACTCTCCTACGAGCAGTACTTC.